These 14 T cell receptor beta chains were all obtained from the same sample, sequenced in a study of blood T cell repertoires in COVID-19. Only in-frame clones appear in the TCRdb table, and some are missing; sequencing was by immunoSEQ multiplex PCR. The sample yields a few hundred thousand clones, 88% seen once. The material sequenced was PBMCs or T cells enriched from blood (not recorded which). The receptors were sampled from a woman in her late teens or twenties who had recovered from COVID-19.

CDR3 DNA: TGTGCCAGTAGTATAGAGGGGACAGGGGGGCCCGAAAAACCAAATCAGCCCCAGCATTTT. The encoded protein is CASSIEGTGGPEKPNQPQHF. The V and J genes are TRBV19 and TRBJ1-5, with TRBD1 matching 11 bases. CDR3 length: 20 amino acids. Germline CDR1 LNHDA, CDR2 SQIVND (reference sequence). J was trimmed by 4 bases and V by 0 bases; bases with no gene match: 14.

This clone has only one observation. This sequence joins TRBV6-5 and TRBJ1-5, with 7 bases lining up with TRBD1. J lost 6 bases, V lost 6 bases, and 11 bases had no gene match. The CDR3 is 15 residues long. Germline V gene lookup returns CDR1 MNHEY and CDR2 SVGAGI. The CDR3 DNA reads as TGTGCCAGCAGCACATTGACAGGGAGCGGTCAGCCCCAGCATTTT. Translating it yields CASSTLTGSGQPQHF.

The gene calls are TRBV7-9 and TRBJ2-2; 10 bases are shared with TRBD2. Germline V gene sequence: CDR1 SEHNR, CDR2 FQNEAQ (reference sequence). The junction had 10 bases not matched to a gene; V was cut back by 8 bases and J by 4 bases. This CDR3 comprises 16 residues. CDR3 protein: CASASGLAGATGELFF. In nucleotides, the CDR3 is TGTGCCAGCGCTTCGGGGCTAGCGGGGGCCACCGGGGAGCTGTTTTTT. The full variable domain, completed using reference TRBV7-9 and TRBJ2-2, is DTGVSQNPRHKITKRGQNVTFRCDPISEHNRLYWYRQTLGQGPEFLTYFQNEAQLEKSRLLSDRFSAERPKGSFSTLEIQRTEQGDSAMYLCASASGLAGATGELFFGEGSRLTVL.

The rearrangement links TRBV3-1 (or the pseudogene TRBV3-2) to TRBJ2-5; 7 bases match TRBD1. CDR1 is LGHDT and CDR2 is YNNKEL in the germline V gene (reference sequence). The CDR3 loop spans 15 amino acids. The J segment lost 4 bases and the V segment lost 0 bases, leaving 5 bases of the junction unmatched. DNA for the CDR3: TGTGCCAGCAGCCAAGAGTCCGCAGGGGGAGAGACCCAGTACTTC. This translates into CASSQESAGGETQYF.

The genes are TRBV6-6 and TRBJ1-5; D is possibly TRBD1 (6 bases). The CDR3 covers 16 residues. The germline gives CDR1 MNHNY, CDR2 SVGAGI (reference sequence). Trimming stripped 7 bases from V and 5 bases from J, with 21 bases between. The CDR3 here is CASNAPARQAYQPQHF. CDR3 nucleotides: TGTGCCAGCAACGCTCCCGCAAGACAGGCATATCAGCCCCAGCATTTT.

The rearrangement uses TRBV2 and TRBJ1-3; TRBD1 is a possible D gene (6 bases). The V and J ends lost 6 bases and 2 bases respectively, with 23 bases between them. The CDR3 has 18 residues. Germline V CDR1 and CDR2: SNHLY, FYNNEI. In DNA, the CDR3 is TGTGCCAGCAGCGTGACCCAGGGAGCGGACAGTCCTGGAAACACCATATATTTT. This gives the protein CASSVTQGADSPGNTIYF.

The chain joins TRBV19 to TRBJ2-3; D possibly corresponds to TRBD1 (8 bases). The CDR3 runs to 21 residues. The germline V and J ends were trimmed by 5 bases and 2 bases, with 32 bases remaining between them. Germline V gene lookup returns CDR1 LNHDA and CDR2 SQIVND (reference sequence). Here the CDR3 reads CASSPLKRTGTSGADTDTQYF. The CDR3 DNA sequence: TGTGCCAGTAGTCCACTAAAAAGGACAGGGACGAGCGGGGCGGACACAGATACGCAGTATTTT.

The chain has TRBV9 and TRBJ1-4; D gene unclear. The CDR3 runs 15 residues. Germline V gene lookup returns CDR1 SGDLS and CDR2 YYNGEE. V was pared by 0 bases and J by 6 bases, with 12 bases between. CDR3 residues: CASSVAPGGDEKLFF. CDR3 bases: TGTGCCAGCAGCGTAGCGCCGGGAGGCGATGAAAAACTGTTTTTT.

This clone was seen only once. The chain uses TRBV4-2 and TRBJ2-2; 8 nucleotides align to TRBD1. Germline V gene sequence: CDR1 LGHNA, CDR2 YNFKEQ. The V gene end was trimmed by 3 bases and the J gene end by 7 bases; junction bases not matched to a gene: 4. CDR3 length: 14 amino acids. The CDR3 DNA sequence: TGTGCCAGCAGCCAGGACAGGGCGGACGGGGAGCTGTTTTTT. Its translation is CASSQDRADGELFF.

J is TRBJ2-1 and V is TRBV9; D ambiguous. Trimming shortened V by 3 bases and J by 7 bases, and 17 bases separated the two germline ends. This CDR3 spans 15 amino acids. The germline V gene encodes CDR1 SGDLS and CDR2 YYNGEE. The CDR3 reads CASSDSPSGTNEQFF. CDR3 coding DNA: TGTGCCAGCAGCGACTCCCCCTCAGGAACAAATGAGCAGTTCTTC.

The chain couples TRBV2 to TRBJ2-3; tentatively, D is TRBD1 (7 bases). Trimming took off 3 bases at V and 3 bases at J, with 13 bases between the two ends. The CDR3 loop spans 15 amino acids. Germline V lookup: CDR1 SNHLY, CDR2 FYNNEI. CDR3 DNA: TGTGCCAGCAGTGAGGCCAGGGGGGAGACAGATACGCAGTATTTT. Protein sequence: CASSEARGETDTQYF.

This clone was detected once. The chain is built from TRBV28 and TRBJ1-5; D is ambiguous. Germline CDR1 and CDR2: MDHEN and SYDVKM. The V end lost 6 bases, the J end lost 1 base, and 10 bases lay between the germline ends. The CDR3 loop spans 14 amino acids. CDR3 sequence reads: CASRTPLSNQPQHF. The DNA for the CDR3 is TGTGCCAGCAGGACTCCCTTGAGCAATCAGCCCCAGCATTTT.

The V call is TRBV7-2, the J call TRBJ1-6, with D hard to call. The V gene lost 2 bases and the J gene lost 9 bases, with 8 bases spanning the gap. Germline assignment: CDR1 SGHTA and CDR2 FQGNSA. CDR3 length equals 13 residues. CDR3 sequence reads: CASSLSPGSPLHF. CDR3 sequence (DNA): TGTGCCAGCAGCTTATCCCCCGGTTCACCCCTCCACTTT.

The chain couples TRBV5-4 to TRBJ1-2, with 7 bases matching TRBD1. Germline V lookup: CDR1 SGHNT, CDR2 YYREEE (reference sequence). The CDR3 runs 14 residues. After removal of 4 bases from V and 6 bases from J, the junction contained 9 bases not matched to a gene. CDR3 sequence (DNA): TGTGCCAGCAGCGCCTCGACAGGGCTTGATGGCTACACCTTC. Its protein product is CASSASTGLDGYTF.